This is a list of T cell receptor beta chains from one sample in a study of cytotoxic CD8 clonotypes in ibrutinib-treated CLL. Here immunoSEQ multiplex PCR was the method, and the copy in TCRdb shows in-frame clones only, minus some. Of 250,000 to 350,000 clones listed, around 69% are singletons. The specimen comprised PBMCs, sampled at disease progression, from a patient treated with ibrutinib. These receptors were collected from a human donor with chronic lymphocytic leukemia. CDR3s include the opening cysteine and the closing phenylalanine or tryptophan. D genes are given only for firm matches. The size of a clone is reported for some rows only, either as once, few or many, or as a class for expanded clones.

v_gene: TRBV15; d_gene: TRBD2; j_gene: TRBJ2-2; abundance: -; CDR3nt: TGTGCCACCAGCAGAGATAGCCGACTAGCGGGGGGCACCGGGGAGCTGTTTTTT; CDR3aa: CATSRDSRLAGGTGELFF
v_gene: TRBV5-6; d_gene: TRBD1; j_gene: TRBJ1-2; abundance: -; CDR3nt: TGTGCCAGCAGCTATATGGGACAGGCAGCTAACTATGGCTACACCTTC; CDR3aa: CASSYMGQAANYGYTF
v_gene: TRBV5-4; d_gene: TRBD1; j_gene: TRBJ1-2; abundance: few; CDR3nt: TGTGCCAGCAGCTTGGACAGGGGCTATGGCTACACCTTC; CDR3aa: CASSLDRGYGYTF
v_gene: TRBV5-1; d_gene: TRBD1; j_gene: TRBJ2-7; abundance: -; CDR3nt: TGCGCCAGCAGACCTGGACAGGGGGCCCACGAGCAGTACTTC; CDR3aa: CASRPGQGAHEQYF
v_gene: TRBV21-1; d_gene: -; j_gene: TRBJ2-2; abundance: -; CDR3nt: TGTGCCAGCAGGGACAGGGGGCGCAGGACCGCCGGGGAGCTGTTTTTT; CDR3aa: CASRDRGRRTAGELFF
v_gene: TRBV7-6; d_gene: TRBD1; j_gene: TRBJ2-5; abundance: -; CDR3nt: TGTGCCAGCAGCTGGGGACAGGGAGAGACCCAGTACTTC; CDR3aa: CASSWGQGETQYF
v_gene: TRBV2; d_gene: TRBD2; j_gene: TRBJ2-1; abundance: -; CDR3nt: TGTGCCAGCAGTGTTCCAGCGGGGCTCCACAATGAGCAGTTCTTC; CDR3aa: CASSVPAGLHNEQFF
v_gene: TRBV29-1; d_gene: -; j_gene: TRBJ1-1; abundance: -; CDR3nt: TGCAGCGTTGAAGAAGGGATTGAAGCTTTCTTT; CDR3aa: CSVEEGIEAFF
v_gene: TRBV9; d_gene: -; j_gene: TRBJ2-1; abundance: -; CDR3nt: TGTGCCAGCAGTTCCGGGACCGGAGATGAGCAGTTCTTC; CDR3aa: CASSSGTGDEQFF
v_gene: TRBV29-1; d_gene: TRBD1; j_gene: TRBJ2-7; abundance: -; CDR3nt: TGCAGCGTCCTTGAGTCAGGGACAGGGATATCCTACGAGCAGTACTTC; CDR3aa: CSVLESGTGISYEQYF
v_gene: TRBV6-4; d_gene: -; j_gene: TRBJ1-6; abundance: -; CDR3nt: TGTGCCAGCATCCGGGACGGGAATTCACCCCTCCACTTT; CDR3aa: CASIRDGNSPLHF
v_gene: TRBV18; d_gene: TRBD1; j_gene: TRBJ1-1; abundance: -; CDR3nt: TGTGCCAGCTCACCAAGGCAGGGGGACACTGAAGCTTTCTTT; CDR3aa: CASSPRQGDTEAFF
v_gene: TRBV9; d_gene: TRBD2; j_gene: TRBJ2-7; abundance: -; CDR3nt: TGTGCCAGCGGGGGGACTAGCGGATACGAGCAGTACTTC; CDR3aa: CASGGTSGYEQYF
v_gene: TRBV6-6; d_gene: -; j_gene: TRBJ2-5; abundance: -; CDR3nt: TGTGCCAGCAACAACGGAGGGACCCAGTACTTC; CDR3aa: CASNNGGTQYF
v_gene: TRBV11-2; d_gene: -; j_gene: TRBJ1-1; abundance: -; CDR3nt: TGTGCCAGCAGCTCCCGGGTCGGCGGGAACACTGAAGCTTTCTTT; CDR3aa: CASSSRVGGNTEAFF
v_gene: TRBV4-1; d_gene: TRBD2; j_gene: TRBJ2-2; abundance: -; CDR3nt: TGCGCCAGCAGCCGAGTCGCTGGCAGCGGGGGGGCGACCGGGGAGCTGTTTTTT; CDR3aa: CASSRVAGSGGATGELFF
v_gene: TRBV29-1; d_gene: -; j_gene: TRBJ2-7; abundance: -; CDR3nt: TGCAGCGTTGGGGTGGCCTACGAGCAGTACTTC; CDR3aa: CSVGVAYEQYF
v_gene: TRBV6-4; d_gene: -; j_gene: TRBJ2-1; abundance: -; CDR3nt: TGTGCCAGCAGTGTGATAGGGAGCTCCTACAATGAGCAGTTCTTC; CDR3aa: CASSVIGSSYNEQFF
v_gene: TRBV5-4; d_gene: -; j_gene: TRBJ1-5; abundance: -; CDR3nt: TGTGCCAGCAGCTTTGGTCCTGGGGGCAGTGATCAGCCCCAGCATTTT; CDR3aa: CASSFGPGGSDQPQHF
v_gene: TRBV10-3; d_gene: -; j_gene: TRBJ1-2; abundance: -; CDR3nt: TGTGCCATCAGTGAGTCGGGGACAAACTATGGCTACACCTTC; CDR3aa: CAISESGTNYGYTF
v_gene: TRBV11-2; d_gene: -; j_gene: TRBJ2-5; abundance: -; CDR3nt: TGTGCCAGCAGCTTAGGAGTAGCGGCGGAGACCCAGTACTTC; CDR3aa: CASSLGVAAETQYF
v_gene: TRBV7-6; d_gene: -; j_gene: TRBJ2-5; abundance: -; CDR3nt: TGTGCCAGCAGCGTCCCCGGGCCGAGGGTGGAGACCCAGTACTTC; CDR3aa: CASSVPGPRVETQYF
v_gene: TRBV5-8; d_gene: TRBD2; j_gene: TRBJ2-7; abundance: -; CDR3nt: TGTGCCAGCAGCTTCGAGCGGGAGCGGGTCTACGAGCAGTACTTC; CDR3aa: CASSFERERVYEQYF
v_gene: TRBV19; d_gene: -; j_gene: TRBJ2-3; abundance: -; CDR3nt: TGTGCCAGTAGTTTGGATGGGTCTAATACGCAGTATTTT; CDR3aa: CASSLDGSNTQYF
v_gene: TRBV12-2; d_gene: -; j_gene: TRBJ2-7; abundance: -; CDR3nt: TGTGCAAGTCGCTTATATTGGGGGGCGAGGTGGCACTTC; CDR3aa: CASRLYWGARWHF
v_gene: TRBV7-8; d_gene: -; j_gene: TRBJ2-7; abundance: -; CDR3nt: TGTGCCAGCAGCTTAGGGAGGGAGCAGTACTTC; CDR3aa: CASSLGREQYF
v_gene: TRBV5-6; d_gene: -; j_gene: TRBJ1-1; abundance: -; CDR3nt: TGTGCCAGCAGATATAGGGGCAGAAACACTGAAGCTTTCTTT; CDR3aa: CASRYRGRNTEAFF
v_gene: TRBV4-1; d_gene: -; j_gene: TRBJ2-2; abundance: -; CDR3nt: TGCGCCAGCAGCCAGAACCCGGCTAACACCGGGGAGCTGTTTTTT; CDR3aa: CASSQNPANTGELFF
v_gene: TRBV7-3; d_gene: TRBD1; j_gene: TRBJ1-1; abundance: -; CDR3nt: TGTGCCAGCAGCCCAAGGGACAGGGGGGCGAACACTGAAGCTTTCTTT; CDR3aa: CASSPRDRGANTEAFF
v_gene: TRBV5-1; d_gene: TRBD1; j_gene: TRBJ1-1; abundance: once; CDR3nt: TGCGCCAGCAGCTACCCCACAGGGGACCAGGTTGAGGGAAACACTGAAGCTTTCTTT; CDR3aa: CASSYPTGDQVEGNTEAFF
v_gene: TRBV4-1; d_gene: TRBD1; j_gene: TRBJ1-2; abundance: few; CDR3nt: TGCGCCAGCAGCCAAGGTACGGGACAGGGGATTGATGGCTACACCTTC; CDR3aa: CASSQGTGQGIDGYTF
v_gene: TRBV18; d_gene: -; j_gene: TRBJ1-2; abundance: once; CDR3nt: TGTGCCAGCTCACCAGGTCCAGGGTGGGAGGAAGGCTACACCTTC; CDR3aa: CASSPGPGWEEGYTF
v_gene: TRBV18; d_gene: -; j_gene: TRBJ1-2; abundance: many; CDR3nt: TGTGCCAGCTCACCACAGTGGGGCTATGGCTACACCTTC; CDR3aa: CASSPQWGYGYTF
v_gene: TRBV19; d_gene: -; j_gene: TRBJ2-7; abundance: -; CDR3nt: TGTGCCAGTAGTATCTTCCGGGGAAGCTACTCCTACGAGCAGTACTTC; CDR3aa: CASSIFRGSYSYEQYF
v_gene: TRBV9; d_gene: TRBD2; j_gene: TRBJ2-5; abundance: -; CDR3nt: TGTGCCAGCAGCCCGCGGGTAGCGGGGTACCAAGAGACCCAGTACTTC; CDR3aa: CASSPRVAGYQETQYF
v_gene: TRBV29-1; d_gene: -; j_gene: TRBJ2-1; abundance: -; CDR3nt: TGCAGCGCTGTGGACAGCTCCTACAATGAGCAGTTCTTC; CDR3aa: CSAVDSSYNEQFF
v_gene: TRBV11-3; d_gene: -; j_gene: TRBJ1-1; abundance: -; CDR3nt: TGTGCCAGCAGCTTAGAGCGTAACACTGAAGCTTTCTTT; CDR3aa: CASSLERNTEAFF
v_gene: TRBV7-6; d_gene: -; j_gene: TRBJ2-7; abundance: -; CDR3nt: TGTGCCAGCAGCCCCGAGGGAGCGGGCGGGGACGAGCAGTACTTC; CDR3aa: CASSPEGAGGDEQYF
v_gene: TRBV18; d_gene: -; j_gene: TRBJ1-3; abundance: few; CDR3nt: TGTGCCAGCTCGACAAGCCTGGGAAACACCATATATTTT; CDR3aa: CASSTSLGNTIYF
v_gene: TRBV5-1; d_gene: TRBD1; j_gene: TRBJ2-1; abundance: -; CDR3nt: TGCGCCAGCAGCGCGTCGGGACAGGGTATGAATGAGCAGTTCTTC; CDR3aa: CASSASGQGMNEQFF
v_gene: TRBV4-3; d_gene: TRBD2; j_gene: TRBJ2-3; abundance: -; CDR3nt: TGCGCCAGCAGCCAAGGGGTCCCAGCGGGGGGGCCAGATACGCAGTATTTT; CDR3aa: CASSQGVPAGGPDTQYF
v_gene: TRBV10-3; d_gene: TRBD2; j_gene: TRBJ2-1; abundance: -; CDR3nt: TGTGCCATCAGTGAGCGAACAGGCCTAGCGGGAGTCTACAATGAGCAGTTCTTC; CDR3aa: CAISERTGLAGVYNEQFF
v_gene: TRBV19; d_gene: -; j_gene: TRBJ2-7; abundance: -; CDR3nt: TGTGCCAGTAGTATGGCCGACTGGAGCTCCTACGAGCAGTACTTC; CDR3aa: CASSMADWSSYEQYF
v_gene: TRBV5-1; d_gene: TRBD2; j_gene: TRBJ2-7; abundance: -; CDR3nt: TGCGCCAGCAGCTTGCTCGGGACTAGTTCCGAGCAGTACTTC; CDR3aa: CASSLLGTSSEQYF
v_gene: TRBV6-4; d_gene: TRBD1; j_gene: TRBJ1-4; abundance: -; CDR3nt: TGTGCCAGCAGTGAGGGACAGGGGAAGAATGAAAAACTGTTTTTT; CDR3aa: CASSEGQGKNEKLFF
v_gene: TRBV6-5; d_gene: -; j_gene: TRBJ1-5; abundance: -; CDR3nt: TGTGCCAGCAGGGGGAGCAATCAGCCCCAGCATTTT; CDR3aa: CASRGSNQPQHF
v_gene: TRBV6-6; d_gene: -; j_gene: TRBJ1-2; abundance: -; CDR3nt: TGTGCCAGCACCCAGACGGGAGACTATGGCTACACCTTC; CDR3aa: CASTQTGDYGYTF
v_gene: TRBV7-6; d_gene: TRBD2; j_gene: TRBJ2-5; abundance: -; CDR3nt: TGTGCCCCCTGGTGCGGGAGGGGGAAAGAGACCCAGTACTTC; CDR3aa: CAPWCGRGKETQYF
v_gene: TRBV13; d_gene: TRBD1; j_gene: TRBJ1-6; abundance: few; CDR3nt: TGTGCCAGCAGCTTACTTACCGGGACAGGGGGCTTATCACCCCTCCACTTT; CDR3aa: CASSLLTGTGGLSPLHF
v_gene: TRBV4-1; d_gene: TRBD2; j_gene: TRBJ2-7; abundance: -; CDR3nt: TGCGCCAGCAGCCACGGCCCACTTCTAGCGGGAGACGAGCAGTACTTC; CDR3aa: CASSHGPLLAGDEQYF
v_gene: TRBV27; d_gene: -; j_gene: TRBJ1-5; abundance: -; CDR3nt: TGTGCCAGCGCGGCTGCCATGTTAAATCAGCCCCAGCATTTT; CDR3aa: CASAAAMLNQPQHF
v_gene: TRBV27; d_gene: TRBD1; j_gene: TRBJ2-7; abundance: -; CDR3nt: TGTGCCAGCAGTCCTCGACAGGGTGTATTCTACGAGCAGTACTTC; CDR3aa: CASSPRQGVFYEQYF